This section outlines one T cell receptor (beta chain) sequence together with its context. The antigen remains undetermined. This sample is part of a study of CXCR3-negative and CXCR3-positive naive CD8 T cells. Overall study findings and caveats: For the naive subsets, surface CD5 was similar, and TCR strength was inferred from TRB CDR3 properties.

The V gene's germline CDR1 is SQVTM and CDR2 ANQGSEA. The CDR3 has 12 residues. UMI-labeled TRB cDNA libraries were prepared by 5' RACE. Using the 5' RACE reads, TCRdb records one entry per CDR3 protein without DNA. The sample yields approximately 100,000 distinct CDR3 sequences, of which the top ten take up over 1.5%. Sequenced: naive CXCR3- CD8+ T cells from blood. Stated subset: CD45RO-CCR7+CD27+CD95- naive CD8+ T cells lacking CXCR3 (TNR3-). This TCR was recovered from a human donor in good health. Some clones in this sample may be carry-over from other donors' samples. The chain has TRBV29-1 and TRBJ1-1; no DNA is available, so the TRBD1 call from TCRdb remains unchecked. CDR3 region: CSVNRENTEAFF.